These 27 T cell receptor beta chains share one sample of origin, sequenced in a study of cytomegalovirus exposure and HLA in healthy donors. The repertoire was sequenced with immunoSEQ multiplex PCR; TCRdb's copy has only in-frame clones and lacks some. The sample consists of 120,000 or so clones, about 82% of them appearing once. Sequenced: PBMCs. These receptors were taken from a man between 18 and 35 years old in good health and CMV-seronegative.

In the case of this clone: Sequence at one end of the junction differs from germline and may be a read error. This chain uses TRBV7-6 with TRBJ2-2; 9 bases map to TRBD2. This CDR3 region has 16 residues. The germline V gene has CDR1 SGHVS and CDR2 FNYEAQ. As DNA, the CDR3 is TGTGCCAGCAGCTTAGCGGCTAGCGGGAACCCCGGGGAGCTGTTTTTT. It yields the protein CASSLAASGNPGELFF.

The chain combines TRBV7-9 with TRBJ2-2, with D possibly TRBD2 on 6 matching bases. From germline, CDR1 is SEHNR and CDR2 FQNEAQ (reference sequence). The V end was cut by 5 bases, the J end by 0 bases, with 10 bases between. This CDR3 has 15 amino acids. CDR3 protein: CASSPGVSNTGELFF. CDR3 bases: TGTGCCAGCAGCCCGGGGGTATCGAACACCGGGGAGCTGTTTTTT.

The gene calls are TRBV7-6 and TRBJ1-5; 7 bases map to TRBD1. The J segment lost 4 bases and the V segment lost 1 base, leaving 1 base of the junction unmatched. Germline V gives CDR1 SGHVS, CDR2 FNYEAQ. The CDR3 loop spans 14 amino acids. The CDR3 sequence is CASSLEQGNQPQHF. The CDR3 bases are TGTGCCAGCAGCTTAGAACAGGGGAATCAGCCCCAGCATTTT.

This rearrangement joins TRBV11-2 to TRBJ2-1, with 10 nucleotides matching TRBD2. Trimming cost V 5 bases and J 7 bases; bases outside gene matches: 11. This CDR3 spans 16 amino acids. Looked up from germline, CDR1 is SGHAT and CDR2 is FQNNGV. The chain's CDR3 is CASSLRLAGVVNEQFF. The DNA of the CDR3 is TGTGCCAGCAGCCTCCGTCTAGCGGGAGTTGTGAATGAGCAGTTCTTC. The full variable domain, its missing parts supplied by reference TRBV11-2 and TRBJ2-1, is EAGVAQSPRYKIIEKRQSVAFWCNPISGHATLYWYQQILGQGPKLLIQFQNNGVVDDSQLPKDRFSAERLKGVDSTLKIQPAKLEDSAVYLCASSLRLAGVVNEQFFGPGTRLTVL.

The rearrangement links TRBV9 to TRBJ2-5; TRBD2 aligns across 7 bases. V trimming: 4 bases; J trimming: 5 bases; junction bases outside the gene matches: 14. This CDR3 spans 16 amino acids. Germline V gene data show CDR1 as SGDLS and CDR2 as YYNGEE. In DNA form, the CDR3 reads TGTGCCAGCAGCACCCCACCGGGGACTACCTATGAGACCCAGTACTTC. Protein sequence: CASSTPPGTTYETQYF.

V is TRBV5-4 and J is TRBJ1-4; unclear D gene. The V and J ends lost 3 bases and 5 bases respectively, with 8 bases between them. CDR3 length: 13 amino acids. Germline values: CDR1 SGHNT, CDR2 YYREEE (reference sequence). As DNA, the CDR3 is TGTGCCAGCAGCTCGGGTTGGAATGAAAAACTGTTTTTT. Encoded protein: CASSSGWNEKLFF.

The chain carries TRBV19 and TRBJ1-5, with TRBD1 identical over 10 bases. Unmatched junction bases numbered 18, after V lost 5 bases and J lost 5 bases. This CDR3 is built from 19 residues. Germline CDR1 is LNHDA and CDR2 is SQIVND (reference sequence). The CDR3 sequence: CASSAHRDRGRGFDQPQHF. DNA for the CDR3: TGTGCCAGTAGTGCTCACCGGGACAGGGGAAGAGGTTTTGATCAGCCCCAGCATTTT.

This clone was seen just once. The V gene is TRBV13, the J gene TRBJ2-7, with 9 bases fitting TRBD1. The germline gives CDR1 PRHDT, CDR2 FYEKMQ (reference sequence). The J segment lost 5 bases and the V segment lost 5 bases, leaving 7 bases of the junction unmatched. This CDR3 has 14 residues. CDR3: CASSPRDRAHEQYF. Here the CDR3 DNA reads TGTGCCAGCAGCCCCCGGGACAGGGCCCACGAGCAGTACTTC.

This chain links TRBV4-2 with TRBJ1-1; TRBD1 agrees at 7 bases. This CDR3 comprises 14 residues. V gave up 2 bases and J gave up 5 bases; unmatched junction bases: 5. Germline assignment: CDR1 LGHNA and CDR2 YNFKEQ. CDR3 sequence (DNA): TGTGCCAGCAGCCAACGGGCAGGGGGGACTGAAGCTTTCTTT. Amino acids: CASSQRAGGTEAFF.

This clone was counted between two and nine times. The same CDR3 can be traced to other DNA sequences in this sample. The chain is built from TRBV30 and TRBJ1-1; D is unresolved. The CDR3 totals 11 residues. Germline assignment: CDR1 GTSNPN and CDR2 SVGIG (reference sequence). Trimming shortened V by 3 bases and J by 1 base, and 3 bases separated the two germline ends. The CDR3 sequence: CAWSRNTEAFF. The DNA of the CDR3 is TGTGCCTGGAGCAGGAACACTGAAGCTTTCTTT.

The chain combines TRBV19 with TRBJ2-2, with 10 bases that match TRBD2. The CDR3 length is 15 residues. The V gene end was trimmed by 2 bases and the J gene end by 4 bases; junction bases not matched to a gene: 1. CDR1 and CDR2 from the germline V gene are LNHDA and SQIVND (reference sequence). The CDR3 DNA sequence: TGTGCCAGTAGTATAAGCGGGGGGGGCACCGGGGAGCTGTTTTTT. This codes for CASSISGGGTGELFF.

The chain recombines TRBV13 with TRBJ2-3, with 8 nucleotides matching TRBD2. CDR1 is PRHDT and CDR2 is FYEKMQ in the germline V gene (reference sequence). V shed 5 bases and J 11 bases; nucleotides not matched to a gene: 9. This CDR3 has 13 residues. CDR3 nucleotide sequence: TGTGCCAGCAGCACACTAGCGGTGTATGGGCAGTATTTT. Its protein product is CASSTLAVYGQYF.

The V and J genes are TRBV19 and TRBJ1-1, with 7 bases identical to TRBD1. V was pared by 4 bases and J by 0 bases, with 5 bases of the junction left unmatched. CDR3 length equals 15 residues. Per the germline V gene, CDR1 is LNHDA and CDR2 is SQIVND (reference sequence). The CDR3 DNA is TGTGCCAGTAGTAGACCGGGACAGATGAACACTGAAGCTTTCTTT. The encoded protein is CASSRPGQMNTEAFF.

This chain joins TRBV5-1 and TRBJ2-1, with 8 bases that match TRBD2. This CDR3 has 13 amino acids. V lost 1 base, J lost 8 bases, and 2 bases stayed unmatched. The germline V gene has CDR1 SGHRS and CDR2 YFSETQ. Written as DNA, the CDR3 is TGCGCCAGCAGCTTGATAGCGGGGCATGAGCAGTTCTTC. Its protein is CASSLIAGHEQFF. The full variable domain, with the rest looked up from reference TRBV5-1 and TRBJ2-1, is KAGVTQTPRYLIKTRGQQVTLSCSPISGHRSVSWYQQTPGQGLQFLFEYFSETQRNKGNFPGRFSGRQFSNSRSEMNVSTLELGDSALYLCASSLIAGHEQFFGPGTRLTVL.

V and J are TRBV6-6 and TRBJ2-5, with D uncertain. The V gene lost 10 bases and the J gene lost 5 bases, with 17 bases spanning the gap. This CDR3 is 13 amino acids long. The V gene's germline CDR1 is MNHNY and CDR2 SVGAGI (reference sequence). CDR3 nucleotides: TGTGCCACTAGTCGATCCATTCTGGAGACCCAGTACTTC. It encodes CATSRSILETQYF.

This rearrangement joins TRBV6-6 to TRBJ2-7; 7 bases fit TRBD1. The trim removed 5 bases at V and 1 base at J, leaving 5 bases unmatched. The CDR3 consists of 14 residues. The germline gives CDR1 MNHNY, CDR2 SVGAGI (reference sequence). CDR3 sequence: CASSKRDRSYEQYF. DNA of the CDR3: TGTGCCAGCAGTAAACGGGACAGATCCTACGAGCAGTACTTC.

V and J are TRBV6-5 and TRBJ2-3, with 7 nucleotides matching TRBD2. In germline, CDR1 is MNHEY, CDR2 SVGAGI. This CDR3 is built from 15 residues. V lost 2 bases to trimming and J lost 2 bases; unmatched junction nucleotides: 4. The CDR3 bases are TGTGCCAGCAGTTACAGTACTAGCGACACAGATACGCAGTATTTT. Its translation is CASSYSTSDTDTQYF.

The rearrangement links TRBV27 to TRBJ2-7; D may be TRBD1 (6 bases). The CDR3 runs to 15 residues. CDR1 and CDR2 from the germline V gene are MNHEY and SMNVEV (reference sequence). V lost 5 bases, J lost 0 bases, and 14 bases lay in between. The CDR3 sequence: CASSRGTDFSYEQYF. The DNA of the CDR3 is TGTGCCAGCAGTAGGGGGACGGACTTCTCCTACGAGCAGTACTTC.

The V call is TRBV11-2, the J call TRBJ2-7; 9 positions agree with TRBD1. The V gene's germline CDR1 is SGHAT and CDR2 FQNNGV. Trimming cost V 2 bases and J 5 bases; bases outside gene matches: 7. This CDR3 spans 15 amino acids. CDR3 bases: TGTGCCAGCAGCTTACCCCGGGACAGGGACCACGAGCAGTACTTC. Translating gives CASSLPRDRDHEQYF.

V is TRBV27 and J is TRBJ1-3; D ambiguous. V was shortened by 7 bases and J by 0 bases, with 13 bases between the two germline ends. The CDR3 length is 15 residues. Germline V gene lookup returns CDR1 MNHEY and CDR2 SMNVEV (reference sequence). CDR3 coding DNA: TGTGCCAGCAAGGATTTGAGGGTCTCTGGAAACACCATATATTTT. Translation gives CASKDLRVSGNTIYF.

This chain joins TRBV6-1 and TRBJ2-1; 8 bases are a match to TRBD2. This CDR3 is 11 amino acids long. CDR1 MNHNS and CDR2 SASEGT come from the germline V gene. With 5 bases clipped from V and 14 bases from J, the junction kept 5 bases outside the gene matches. CDR3 amino acids: CASSYGRVEFF. The CDR3 region has the DNA TGTGCCAGCAGTTACGGGAGGGTGGAGTTCTTC.

V gene TRBV29-1 combines with J gene TRBJ1-1, with TRBD1 matching over 7 bases. The CDR3 contains 13 residues. From germline, CDR1 is SQVTM and CDR2 ANQGSEA. V trimming: 3 bases; J trimming: 4 bases; junction bases outside the gene matches: 5. The CDR3 region is CSVEGTVGTEAFF. DNA for the CDR3: TGCAGCGTTGAGGGGACAGTGGGCACTGAAGCTTTCTTT. The entire variable domain, with the rest obtained from reference TRBV29-1 and TRBJ1-1, is as follows: SAVISQKPSRDICQRGTSLTIQCQVDSQVTMMFWYRQQPGQSLTLIATANQGSEATYESGFVIDKFPISRPNLTFSTLTVSNMSPEDSSIYLCSVEGTVGTEAFFGQGTRLTVV.

With regard to this clone: A read error may produce the germline difference seen at one junction end. The chain has TRBV6-6 and TRBJ2-7; 10 bases align to TRBD1. Germline V gene sequence: CDR1 MNHNY, CDR2 SVGAGI (reference sequence). CDR3 length equals 14 residues. The CDR3 sequence is CASSSKGQGGEQHF. The CDR3 DNA reads as TGTGCCAGCAGTTCCAAAGGACAGGGGGGCGAGCAGCACTTC.

This clone occurred a few times. The V and J genes are TRBV2 and TRBJ1-2, with D hard to call. CDR3 size: 14 residues. Trimming left V 7 bases short and J 2 bases short, with 14 bases between. Germline-derived CDR1 and CDR2 are SNHLY and FYNNEI. For the CDR3, the DNA is TGTGCCAGCATTCTAAAGACTGGGAACTATGGCTACACCTTC. Translation: CASILKTGNYGYTF.

The chain joins TRBV7-6 to TRBJ2-3; 14 bases match TRBD2. The CDR3 is 18 residues long. V shed 3 bases and J 2 bases; nucleotides not matched to a gene: 7. In germline, CDR1 is SGHVS, CDR2 FNYEAQ. Written as DNA, the CDR3 is TGTGCCAGCAGCTTCACGGGACTAGCGGGGGTTAACACAGATACGCAGTATTTT. Protein product: CASSFTGLAGVNTDTQYF.

The rearrangement links TRBV6-5 to TRBJ2-2; TRBD2 matches 7 bases. CDR1 is MNHEY and CDR2 is SVGAGI in the germline V gene. CDR3 length: 14 residues. With V trimmed by 6 bases and J by 2 bases, 3 bases remained unmatched. This CDR3 is CASRGGINTGELFF. In nucleotides, the CDR3 is TGTGCCAGCAGGGGGGGGATTAACACCGGGGAGCTGTTTTTT.

This chain uses TRBV5-1 with TRBJ2-2; a weak D match, TRBD1 (6 bases). This CDR3 has 16 amino acids. Germline V gene data show CDR1 as SGHRS and CDR2 as YFSETQ. The V and J ends lost 7 bases and 6 bases respectively, with 22 bases between them. The CDR3 DNA reads TGCGCCAGCGGCTCGGCCCGGGACACATACCCCGGGGAGCTGTTTTTT. Translation: CASGSARDTYPGELFF.